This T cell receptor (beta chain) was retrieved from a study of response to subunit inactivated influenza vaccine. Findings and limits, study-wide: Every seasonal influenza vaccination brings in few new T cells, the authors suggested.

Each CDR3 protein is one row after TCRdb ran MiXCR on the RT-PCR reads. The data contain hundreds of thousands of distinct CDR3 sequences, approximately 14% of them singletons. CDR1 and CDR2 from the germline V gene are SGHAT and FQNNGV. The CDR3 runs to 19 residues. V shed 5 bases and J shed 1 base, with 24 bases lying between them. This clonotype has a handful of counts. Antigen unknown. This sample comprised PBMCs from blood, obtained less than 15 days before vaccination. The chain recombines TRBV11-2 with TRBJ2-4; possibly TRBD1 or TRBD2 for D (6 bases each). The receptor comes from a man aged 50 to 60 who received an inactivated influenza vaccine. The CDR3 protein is CASSSLSLGGRVAKNIQYF. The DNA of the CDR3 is TGTGCCAGCAGCAGCCTCTCATTAGGGGGGCGAGTGGCCAAAAACATTCAGTACTTC.